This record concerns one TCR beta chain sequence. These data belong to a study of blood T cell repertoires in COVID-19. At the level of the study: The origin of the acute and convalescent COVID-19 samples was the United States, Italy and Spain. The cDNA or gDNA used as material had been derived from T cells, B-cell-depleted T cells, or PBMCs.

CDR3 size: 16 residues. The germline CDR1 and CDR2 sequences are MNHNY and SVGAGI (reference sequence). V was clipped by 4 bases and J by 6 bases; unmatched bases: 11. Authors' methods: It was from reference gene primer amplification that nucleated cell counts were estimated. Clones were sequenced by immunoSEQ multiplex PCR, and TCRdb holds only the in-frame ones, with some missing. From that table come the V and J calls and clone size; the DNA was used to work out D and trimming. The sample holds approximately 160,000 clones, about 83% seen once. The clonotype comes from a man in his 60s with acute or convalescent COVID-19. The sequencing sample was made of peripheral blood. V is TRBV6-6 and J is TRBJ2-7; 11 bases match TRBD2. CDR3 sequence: CASSFLAGGPGVEQYF. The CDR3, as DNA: TGTGCCAGCAGTTTCCTAGCGGGGGGCCCCGGGGTCGAGCAGTACTTC.